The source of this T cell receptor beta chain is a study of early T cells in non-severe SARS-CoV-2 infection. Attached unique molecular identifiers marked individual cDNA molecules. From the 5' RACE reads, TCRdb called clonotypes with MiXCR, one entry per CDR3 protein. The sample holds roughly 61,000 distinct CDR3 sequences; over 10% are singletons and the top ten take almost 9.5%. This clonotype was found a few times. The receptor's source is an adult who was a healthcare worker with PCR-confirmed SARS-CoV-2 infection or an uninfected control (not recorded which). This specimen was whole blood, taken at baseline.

CDR3 region: CASSVGQGAWQPQHF. The CDR3 DNA is TGTGCCAGTAGTGTCGGACAGGGAGCATGGCAGCCCCAGCATTTT. V is TRBV19 and J is TRBJ1-5; TRBD1 aligns across 8 bases. The CDR3 sequence is 15 residues long. CDR1 and CDR2 from the germline V gene are LNHDA and SQIVND (reference sequence). With V trimmed by 5 bases and J by 7 bases, 10 bases remained unmatched.